This T cell receptor beta chain appears in the sequencing data of a study of blood T cell repertoires in COVID-19. Study context: The study drew acute and convalescent COVID-19 samples from the United States, Italy and Spain. PBMCs, B-cell-depleted T cells, or T cells provided the cDNA or gDNA that made up the material.

This CDR3 has 14 amino acids. Germline CDR1 SGHRS, CDR2 YFSETQ. The ends lost 5 bases at V and 6 bases at J; junction bases unmatched: 8. Assay used: immunoSEQ multiplex PCR; TCRdb lists only in-frame clones, some missing. The sample records under 300,000 clones, about 85% being singletons. The source is a human donor in a cohort sampled during active COVID-19. V is TRBV5-1 and J is TRBJ1-2; 9 bases agree with TRBD1. Sequenced: peripheral blood. CDR3 loop: CASSSGTGLNGYTF. DNA for the CDR3: TGCGCCAGCAGTTCCGGGACAGGGCTTAATGGCTACACCTTC.